These 20 T cell receptor beta chains were all obtained from the same sample, sequenced in a study of shared clonotypes between healthy human individuals. Repertoires were generated with immunoSEQ multiplex PCR, while TCRdb's copy carries only in-frame clones and drops some. Of some 1.1 million clones in the sample, roughly 80% were seen once. Sequencing input: memory CD4+ T cells from PBMCs. Subset indicated: CD45RA-negative fraction. The receptors here all came from a man between 18 and 29 years old in good health. Some clones in this sample may be carry-over from other donors' samples.

The chain recombines TRBV7-2 with TRBJ2-1; TRBD2 might be the D (6 bases). CDR1 and CDR2 (germline): SGHTA, FQGNSA. The CDR3 has 15 residues. V gave up 7 bases and J gave up 7 bases, with 20 bases separating them. In DNA, the CDR3 is TGTGCCAGCAACCGCGGGACTGCCGCGCGGAATGAGCAGTTCTTC. Its translation: CASNRGTAARNEQFF.

The chain carries TRBV30 and TRBJ2-7, with 7 nucleotides matching TRBD2. The germline V gene encodes CDR1 GTSNPN and CDR2 SVGIG (reference sequence). J lost 3 bases, V lost 5 bases, and 7 bases had no gene match. The CDR3 contains 13 residues. The CDR3 loop reads CAWAGAVLYEQYF. The CDR3 DNA is TGTGCCTGGGCGGGAGCGGTCCTCTACGAGCAGTACTTC.

The chain joins TRBV2 to TRBJ2-3; 7 bases fit TRBD2. J was trimmed by 3 bases and V by 6 bases; bases with no gene match: 3. The germline gives CDR1 SNHLY, CDR2 FYNNEI. This CDR3 contains 13 residues. In DNA form, the CDR3 reads TGTGCCAGCAGGCGGCGGGGGACAGATACGCAGTATTTT. Protein sequence: CASRRRGTDTQYF.

The chain joins TRBV25-1 to TRBJ1-2; the match to TRBD1 covers 9 bases. J gave up 6 bases and V 6 bases, and 5 bases lay outside the gene matches. The CDR3 runs 13 residues. From germline, CDR1 is MGHDK and CDR2 SYGVNS. The CDR3 spells CASSLTGGDGYTF. As DNA, the CDR3 is TGTGCCAGCAGCCTGACAGGGGGGGATGGCTACACCTTC.

This clone was found a few times. Other DNA variants within this sample encode the same CDR3. This chain connects TRBV2 to TRBJ1-5; D ambiguous. The CDR3 has 11 amino acids. Deletions cut 6 bases from V and 4 bases from J, with 4 bases between. Germline V gene data show CDR1 as SNHLY and CDR2 as FYNNEI. The CDR3: CASRYNQPQHF. In DNA form, the CDR3 reads TGTGCCAGCAGGTATAATCAGCCCCAGCATTTT.

For this clone: This likely traces to a read error, being one base from a far larger clone. This rearrangement joins TRBV29-1 to TRBJ1-1; D possibly corresponds to TRBD1 (6 bases). The germline CDR1 and CDR2 sequences are SQVTM and ANQGSEA. Between the trimmed V and J ends, which lost 5 bases and 9 bases, there was a span of 22 bases. This CDR3 has 14 amino acids. CDR3 in DNA: TGCAGCGTTTCGACAGGTCCGGGAACTACTAAAGCTTTCTTT. This translates into CSVSTGPGTTKAFF.

The chain joins TRBV6-5 to TRBJ2-1, with TRBD1 identical over 8 bases. The CDR3 length is 15 residues. CDR1 and CDR2 from the germline V gene are MNHEY and SVGAGI. V was clipped by 5 bases and J by 9 bases; unmatched bases: 12. The CDR3 bases are TGTGCCAGCAGTCCCGGACAGGGAGGCTGGGGTGAGCAGTTCTTC. It encodes CASSPGQGGWGEQFF.

The chain uses TRBV4-1 and TRBJ2-7; 11 bases are shared with TRBD2. V was clipped by 1 base and J by 0 bases; unmatched bases: 2. The CDR3 is 16 amino acids. Germline V lookup: CDR1 MGHRA, CDR2 YSYEKL. The CDR3 DNA reads TGCGCCAGCAGCCAAGGACTAGCGGGAAACTCCTACGAGCAGTACTTC. It translates to CASSQGLAGNSYEQYF.

The CDR3 is CASSFQSAGLNYEQYF. In DNA form, the CDR3 reads TGTGCCAGCAGTTTCCAGTCGGCAGGGCTAAACTACGAGCAGTACTTC. The chain links TRBV28 to TRBJ2-7; TRBD1 might be the D (5 bases). This CDR3 comprises 16 residues. From germline, CDR1 is MDHEN and CDR2 SYDVKM. Trimming cost V 3 bases and J 3 bases, with 18 bases left between them.

The chain couples TRBV19 to TRBJ2-7; D assignment may be TRBD1 or TRBD2 (5 bases each). The V gene lost 1 base and the J gene lost 2 bases, with 9 bases spanning the gap. Germline V gives CDR1 LNHDA, CDR2 SQIVND (reference sequence). The CDR3 consists of 14 residues. CDR3 loop: CASSIARGPYEQYF. In DNA, the CDR3 is TGTGCCAGTAGTATAGCGAGGGGACCCTACGAGCAGTACTTC.

Concerning this clone itself: The sample has other DNA sequences that encode this CDR3 too. This chain uses TRBV28 with TRBJ1-5, with 8 bases fitting TRBD1. Germline V lookup: CDR1 MDHEN, CDR2 SYDVKM. The V and J ends lost 3 bases and 6 bases, in that order; junction bases with no gene match: 4. The CDR3 is made up of 14 amino acids. The CDR3 protein is CASSLTGAGQPQHF. The CDR3 coding sequence is TGTGCCAGCAGTTTGACAGGGGCAGGTCAGCCCCAGCATTTT.

The CDR3 bases are TGTGCCAGCTCAACAGACGCGCATCTCACTGAAGCTTTCTTT. This gives the protein CASSTDAHLTEAFF. The rearrangement uses TRBV18 and TRBJ1-1, with unresolved D. Trimming left V 5 bases short and J 4 bases short, with 14 bases between. The CDR3 has 14 amino acids. CDR1 KGHSH and CDR2 LQKENI come from the germline V gene.

This sequence joins TRBV7-9 and TRBJ2-7, with TRBD2 identical over 14 bases. The CDR3 sequence is 15 residues long. Trimming cost V 6 bases and J 7 bases; bases outside gene matches: 8. Germline CDR1 SEHNR, CDR2 FQNEAQ (reference sequence). The CDR3 bases are TGTGCCAGCAGTGTGAAGGGACTAGCGGGAGTGGAGCAGTACTTC. Protein product: CASSVKGLAGVEQYF.

This chain connects TRBV9 to TRBJ1-4; D is undetermined. The germline V and J ends were trimmed by 1 base and 0 bases, with 7 bases remaining between them. Germline V lookup: CDR1 SGDLS, CDR2 YYNGEE. The CDR3 covers 15 residues. In nucleotides, the CDR3 is TGTGCCAGCAGCGTATCGTCAGCAACTAATGAAAAACTGTTTTTT. Translated, it gives CASSVSSATNEKLFF.

This clone was picked up a small number of times. This chain links TRBV10-3 with TRBJ2-5; 8 nucleotides align to TRBD1. Losses at the gene ends were 6 bases for V and 4 bases for J; bases not matched to a gene: 13. The CDR3 consists of 16 residues. Germline V gives CDR1 ENHRY, CDR2 SYGVKD. As DNA, the CDR3 is TGTGCCATCAGGGCCGACCGGGACAGGAGTAGAGAGACCCAGTACTTC. As protein: CAIRADRDRSRETQYF.

The J gene is TRBJ2-7, the V gene TRBV5-1; TRBD2 matches 8 bases. Per germline, CDR1 SGHRS and CDR2 YFSETQ. This CDR3 is 14 amino acids long. Trimming removed 3 bases from V and 3 bases from J; junction bases left unmatched: 5. The CDR3 sequence is CASSSAGVVYEQYF. The DNA for the CDR3 is TGCGCCAGCAGCTCAGCGGGAGTCGTCTACGAGCAGTACTTC.

This clone was counted a single time. V is TRBV15 and J is TRBJ2-7; perhaps D is TRBD1 or TRBD2 (5 bases each). Looked up from germline, CDR1 is LNHNV and CDR2 is YYDKDF (reference sequence). This CDR3 spans 14 amino acids. Deletions cut 8 bases from V and 4 bases from J, with 18 bases between. Written as DNA, the CDR3 is TGTGCCACCGGGAGCCGGGACGGGCATTACGAGCAGTACTTC. It yields the protein CATGSRDGHYEQYF. Together with reference TRBV15 and TRBJ2-7, the CDR3 gives the full variable domain: DAMVIQNPRYQVTQFGKPVTLSCSQTLNHNVMYWYQQKSSQAPKLLFHYYDKDFNNEADTPDNFQSRRPNTSFCFLDIRSPGLGDTAMYLCATGSRDGHYEQYFGPGTRLTVT.

The chain couples TRBV9 to TRBJ2-1, with 7 bases lining up with TRBD2. V lost 7 bases and J lost 5; bases outside the gene matches: 3. The CDR3 consists of 12 residues. Germline lookup yields CDR1 SGDLS and CDR2 YYNGEE. The CDR3: CASGDYNNEQFF. The CDR3 bases are TGTGCCAGCGGGGACTATAACAATGAGCAGTTCTTC.

CDR3 coding DNA: TGTGCCAGCAGCGCCCAGACTAGCGGGCTTTACAATGAGCAGTTCTTC. Protein sequence: CASSAQTSGLYNEQFF. The chain has TRBV14 and TRBJ2-1, with TRBD2 matching over 10 bases. The junction had 8 bases not matched to a gene; V was cut back by 5 bases and J by 4 bases. Germline loops: CDR1 SGHDN, CDR2 FVKESK. This CDR3 has 16 amino acids.

The rearrangement joins TRBV7-9 to TRBJ2-7; 10 positions agree with TRBD2. In germline, CDR1 is SEHNR, CDR2 FQNEAQ (reference sequence). With V trimmed by 5 bases and J by 1 base, 2 bases remained unmatched. This CDR3 is built from 14 residues. CDR3 DNA sequence: TGTGCCAGCAGCAATAGCGGGAGGTCCTACGAGCAGTACTTC. As protein: CASSNSGRSYEQYF.